A selection of T cell receptor beta chains follows, all from one sample in a study of CD8+CD57+ T cells in acquired aplastic anemia. TCRdb called the reads again in MiXCR, with one record for every CDR3 protein. The data contain some 120,000 distinct CDR3 sequences, 45% to 60% of them singletons. Sequencing used sorted CD4+, CD8+, or CD8+CD57+ T cells (not recorded which) from PBMCs. These receptors originate from a human donor with aplastic anemia. Each CDR3 is given with its conserved first and last residue. A D gene is named only where the DNA matches it firmly. Rows give clone size only sometimes, using once, few, many, or a class for an expanded clone.

v_call	clone_size	d_call	j_call	cdr3_nt	cdr3_aa
TRBV3-1	.	.	TRBJ2-1	TGTGCCAGCAGCCAAGGACTGGGGAACGGGTGGAATGAGCAGTTCTTC	CASSQGLGNGWNEQFF
TRBV29-1	few	.	TRBJ1-1	TGCAGCGTTGAGGCACTGAACACTGAAGCTTTCTTT	CSVEALNTEAFF
TRBV19	.	TRBD1	TRBJ2-5	TGTGCCTCCGGGACAGGGGTCGAGACCCAGTACTTC	CASGTGVETQYF
TRBV7-3	.	.	TRBJ1-2	TGTGCCAGCAGCTCTACTCAACCCAAGGGACCTGGTGGCTACACCTTC	CASSSTQPKGPGGYTF
TRBV7-9	.	.	TRBJ2-5	TGTGCCAGCAGCTTAGTGCAGGACCTCAGGGGCCAGTACTTC	CASSLVQDLRGQYF
TRBV10-3	.	TRBD1	TRBJ2-1	TGTGCCATCAGGGGACAGACGGACAATGAGCAGTTCTTC	CAIRGQTDNEQFF
TRBV5-1	.	TRBD1	TRBJ2-7	TGCGCCAGCAGCTTGGAGCCGGGACAGACCTACGAGCAGTACTTC	CASSLEPGQTYEQYF
TRBV6-2/TRBV6-3	few	.	TRBJ1-5	TGTGCCAGCAGTTATGGGGGGGAGGTTCGTCAGCCCCAGCATTTT	CASSYGGEVRQPQHF
TRBV7-4	.	TRBD2	TRBJ2-7	TGTGCCAGCAGTTTTTACCGAGTGTGCGGGGGCTACGAGCAGTACTTC	CASSFYRVCGGYEQYF
TRBV2	few	TRBD2	TRBJ2-3	TGTGCCAGCAGTGTCGGCGGGAGGGCTGGAGATACGCAGTATTTT	CASSVGGRAGDTQYF
TRBV19	.	TRBD1	TRBJ1-1	TGTGCCAGTAGTATGGGACAGGGAGTCACTGAAGCTTTCTTT	CASSMGQGVTEAFF
TRBV5-1	few	TRBD2	TRBJ2-1	TGCGCCAGCAGCTTTCCGCGTGTCGGGGGGGGACCTGAATACAATGAGCAGTTCTTC	CASSFPRVGGGPEYNEQFF
TRBV6-2/TRBV6-3	many	TRBD2	TRBJ2-3	TGTGCCAGCAGTTACCCAACGGCGGGACTAGCGGACACAGATACGCAGTATTTT	CASSYPTAGLADTDTQYF
TRBV19	.	.	TRBJ2-7	TGTGCCAGTAGTATCTGGCAGGACTCCTACGAGCAGTACTTC	CASSIWQDSYEQYF
TRBV7-2	.	.	TRBJ1-4	TGTGCCAGCAGCTTAGGGCAGACTGCAACTAATGAAAAACTGTTTTTT	CASSLGQTATNEKLFF
TRBV29-1	.	TRBD1	TRBJ1-2	TGCGGTGTTGAAGGCGACAGGGGGCGAAACTATGGCTACACCTTC	CGVEGDRGRNYGYTF
TRBV7-2	.	.	TRBJ2-1	TGTGCCAGCAGTCCCGGATCCAATGAGCAGTTCTTC	CASSPGSNEQFF
TRBV11-2	few	.	TRBJ1-5	TGTGCCAGCAGCTTACAACCTAGGGGCAATCAGCCCCAGCATTTT	CASSLQPRGNQPQHF
TRBV11-2	.	.	TRBJ2-1	TGTGCCAGCAGCTCGGACTTAAGCTCCTACAATGAGCAGTTCTTC	CASSSDLSSYNEQFF
TRBV6-5	.	.	TRBJ2-6	TGTGCCAGCAGTTCCGGACCGGCCAGCTCTGGGGCCAACGTCCTGACTTTC	CASSSGPASSGANVLTF
TRBV6-1	.	TRBD1	TRBJ1-1	TGTTCCAGCAGTCCACAGGGGTACACTGAAGCTTTCTTT	CSSSPQGYTEAFF
TRBV4-2	few	TRBD1	TRBJ1-1	TGTGCCAGCAGCCAAGAAGGATTGGGCCAGGGGGCAGACACTGAAGCTTTCTTT	CASSQEGLGQGADTEAFF
TRBV15	.	.	TRBJ2-3	TGTGCCACCAGCAGAGACAGGGTTACTAGCACAGATACGCAGTATTTT	CATSRDRVTSTDTQYF
TRBV5-6	once	TRBD2	TRBJ2-2	TGTGCCAGCAGCCTTGGGGCTAGCGGGAGGACCGGGGAGCTGTTTTTT	CASSLGASGRTGELFF